This T cell receptor (beta chain) came from a study of T-cell memory formation after mild COVID-19. The germline CDR1 and CDR2 sequences are DFQATT and SNEGSKA (reference sequence). Trimming pared 3 bases from V and 4 bases from J, leaving 13 bases between. The CDR3 length is 14 residues. cDNA libraries for TCR alpha and TCR beta, carrying sample barcodes and UMIs, came from 5'RACE with constant-segment primers. TCRdb analysed the 5' RACE reads with MiXCR anew, one entry per CDR3 protein. The profile shows 350,000 to 500,000 distinct CDR3 sequences, around a quarter of them singletons. This clonotype originated in an adult woman who had mild COVID-19 (a few samples of this study predate the infection). Cell type and time point are not known. The chain employs TRBV20-1 and TRBJ2-1; possibly TRBD1 or TRBD2 for D (5 bases each). The material sequenced was PBMCs or a T cell subset sorted from them (not recorded which). The CDR3 DNA sequence: TGCAGTGCTAGTTTGGGGGATGCGTACAATGAGCAGTTCTTC. It is translated as CSASLGDAYNEQFF.